These 12 T cell receptor beta chains originate from one sample sequenced in a study of esophageal squamous cell carcinoma under preoperative chemotherapy. Time point indicated: before preoperative PTX-NDP chemotherapy. TCRdb re-called the PCR reads with MiXCR, one entry per CDR3 protein. The sample has about 16,000 distinct CDR3 sequences, just under 50% seen once. This material was obtained from a patient given preoperative chemotherapy. The receptors were gathered from a human donor with esophageal squamous cell carcinoma. The donor label of this sample is uncertain.

The chain carries TRBV12-3 or TRBV12-4 and TRBJ1-3; 8 bases agree with TRBD1. This CDR3 spans 15 amino acids. With 5 bases clipped from V and 2 bases from J, the junction kept 5 bases outside the gene matches. The CDR3 loop is CASSEGTGPGNTIYF. The CDR3 DNA is TGTGCCAGCAGTGAAGGGACAGGTCCTGGAAACACCATATATTTT.

V is TRBV7-2 and J is TRBJ1-3; D is unresolved. CDR3 length: 12 residues. The V end lost 1 base, the J end lost 5 bases, and 3 bases lay between the germline ends. Germline values: CDR1 SGHTA, CDR2 FQGNSA. The CDR3 DNA reads as TGTGCCAGCAGCTTAGAGCGAAACACCATATATTTT. This gives the protein CASSLERNTIYF.

This chain connects TRBV6-1 to TRBJ2-5, with D perhaps matching TRBD2 (6 bases). The last part of the DNA fits TRBJ2-1 better; the J call may be wrong. In germline, CDR1 is MNHNS, CDR2 SASEGT. The CDR3 is made up of 13 amino acids. CDR3 nucleotide sequence: TGTGCCAGCAGTGAACGGGAGCAAGAGACCCAGTTCTTC. This sequence encodes CASSEREQETQFF.

The sample holds one count of this clonotype. Relative to the germline gene, one junction end is altered; a read error may explain this. V and J are TRBV7-2 and TRBJ2-5; TRBD2 aligns across 8 bases. The DNA matches TRBJ2-3 better at its end, which makes the J call doubtful. The CDR3 is 16 amino acids. Germline V gene data show CDR1 as SGHTA and CDR2 as FQGNSA. Here the CDR3 reads CASGGRRGGGQDTQYF. In DNA form, the CDR3 reads TGTGCCAGCGGGGGACGACGGGGGGGGGGCCAAGATACCCAGTATTTT.

This clonotype was seen repeatedly, ten times or more. The gene calls are TRBV12-3 or TRBV12-4 and TRBJ2-2, with unresolved D. The CDR3 sequence is 11 residues long. Trimming stripped 6 bases from V and 6 bases from J, with 5 bases between. In DNA form, the CDR3 reads TGTGCCAGCAGCCGGTCCGGGGAGCTGTTTTTT. This gives the protein CASSRSGELFF.

The chain employs TRBV7-2 and TRBJ2-1; 8 positions match TRBD2. Losses at the gene ends were 8 bases for V and 10 bases for J; bases not matched to a gene: 10. CDR3 length: 13 amino acids. CDR1 is SGHTA, CDR2 FQGNSA, per germline. The CDR3 DNA sequence: TGTGCCAGCGGACGCGGGGGGAGCTACGAGCAGTTCTTC. It specifies CASGRGGSYEQFF.

The genes are TRBV7-8 and TRBJ2-3; possible D gene TRBD2, 6 bases. Germline CDR1 SGHVS, CDR2 FQNEAQ. V lost 1 base and J lost 0, with 11 bases in between. This CDR3 has 16 amino acids. The chain's CDR3 is CASSLDRLASTDTQYF. As DNA, the CDR3 is TGTGCCAGCAGCTTAGATAGGCTAGCGAGCACAGATACGCAGTATTTT. The full variable domain, completed using reference TRBV7-8 and TRBJ2-3, is GAGVSQSPRYKVAKRGQDVALRCDPISGHVSLFWYQQALGQGPEFLTYFQNEAQLDKSGLPSDRFFAERPEGSVSTLKIQRTQQEDSAVYLCASSLDRLASTDTQYFGPGTRLTVL.

With regard to this clonotype: The junction does not match germline at one end; this may be a read error. The rearrangement uses TRBV6-1 and TRBJ2-6; D may be TRBD1 or TRBD2 (5 bases each). The CDR3 totals 15 residues. CDR1 and CDR2 from the germline V gene are MNHNS and SASEGT. CDR3 region: CASGGAAARANDQSF. Written as DNA, the CDR3 is TGTGCCAGCGGGGGTGCAGCGGCCCGGGCCAACGACCAGTCCTTC.

Concerning this clonotype itself: At one of its ends the junction is not consistent with the germline gene, which may arise from a read error. DNA of the CDR3: TGTGCCAGCAGCCACCGGTCGGTGTCGGCATGGAATGAGCTGTTCTTC. This gives the protein CASSHRSVSAWNELFF. The chain uses TRBV3-1 and TRBJ2-1; D gene ambiguous. The CDR3 is made up of 16 amino acids. CDR1 is LGHDT, CDR2 YNNKEL, per germline (reference sequence).

This clonotype has more than one count but fewer than ten. V and J are TRBV10-1 and TRBJ2-7; possible D gene TRBD2, 6 bases. The V gene's germline CDR1 is WNHNN and CDR2 SYGVQD (reference sequence). The V end lost 4 bases, the J end lost 5 bases, and 18 bases lay between the germline ends. The CDR3 is 15 amino acids. In nucleotides, the CDR3 is TGCGCCAGCAGTGCTGGGACTGCAATTAAGGACGAGCAGTACTTC. This gives the protein CASSAGTAIKDEQYF.

This chain links TRBV7-2 with TRBJ2-5; 8 positions agree with TRBD2. The DNA matches TRBJ2-1 better at its end, which makes the J call doubtful. The CDR3 is 13 amino acids. Germline CDR1 is SGHTA and CDR2 is FQGNSA. CDR3 in DNA: TGTGCCAGCAGCTTAGTCGGCGGGGGGACCCAGTTCTTC. Translating gives CASSLVGGGTQFF.

The chain is built from TRBV12-3 or TRBV12-4 and TRBJ2-2; 9 bases map to TRBD2. The DNA end lines up better with TRBJ2-3; the J call may be wrong. CDR3 length: 14 residues. The CDR3 region has the DNA TGTGCCAGCAGTAGGGCGGGGGGGACCGAGGCGCAGTATTTT. This translates into CASSRAGGTEAQYF.